This note documents a single T cell receptor (beta chain) sequence. Its antigen is currently unknown. These data are taken from a study of OX40 agonist ivuxolimab in advanced cancers. About the research overall: People who had prior anti-PD-1, anti-PD-L1 or anti-CTLA-4 therapy could take part, and 40% had some. Study conclusions and caveats: By week 6 at 0.1 to 3.0 mg/kg, blood CD4+ and CD8+ T cells had expanded clonally. Patients with a partial response at 0.1-3.0 mg/kg had among the lowest clonal expansion. Low normalized clonal expansion also occurred in some nonresponding patients.

The table came from immunoSEQ multiplex PCR; TCRdb's copy has only in-frame clones and leaves some out. The sample shows 63,000 or so clones, 85% to 90% of them seen only once. This CDR3 is built from 15 residues. Trimming took off 7 bases at V and 7 bases at J, with 22 bases between the two ends. Germline V gene data show CDR1 as LNHDA and CDR2 as SQIVND (reference sequence). This receptor was identified in an adult with an advanced solid tumor such as melanoma, head and neck, liver or kidney cancer. The sample in question was CD4+ or CD8+ T cells sorted from blood, obtained in a trial of the OX40 agonist ivuxolimab. The V and J genes are TRBV19 and TRBJ1-2; D is undetermined. CDR3 residues: CASKRGFGSSSGYTF. The CDR3 coding sequence is TGTGCCAGTAAAAGAGGGTTCGGTAGTTCCTCTGGCTACACCTTC.